Below are 9 T cell receptor beta chains sequenced from a single sample in a study of blood T cell repertoires in COVID-19. TCRdb's table, derived via immunoSEQ multiplex PCR, lists solely in-frame clones and lacks some. The data hold about 230,000 clones, with roughly nine tenths observed a single time. Sample: PBMCs or T cells enriched from blood (not recorded which). The receptors come from a woman younger than 45 with acute COVID-19.

This sequence joins TRBV19 and TRBJ2-1, with a weak D call TRBD2 (5 bases). V lost 6 bases, J lost 0 bases, and 12 bases lay in between. CDR1 is LNHDA, CDR2 SQIVND, per germline (reference sequence). The CDR3 totals 15 residues. CDR3: CASSPWESSYNEQFF. CDR3 sequence (DNA): TGTGCCAGTAGCCCCTGGGAGAGCTCCTACAATGAGCAGTTCTTC.

The chain's CDR3 is CASREGLDAADTQYF. The CDR3 DNA sequence: TGCGCCAGCCGGGAAGGACTAGACGCAGCAGATACGCAGTATTTT. V gene TRBV5-1 combines with J gene TRBJ2-3; TRBD2 matches at 7 bases. The junction had 12 bases not matched to a gene; V was cut back by 7 bases and J by 4 bases. Per germline, CDR1 SGHRS and CDR2 YFSETQ. The CDR3 is 15 residues long.

This clone was seen a few times. The V gene is TRBV10-1, the J gene TRBJ2-7, with TRBD1 matching over 7 bases. The CDR3 covers 14 residues. Germline assignment: CDR1 WNHNN and CDR2 SYGVQD (reference sequence). V shed 2 bases, J shed 2 bases, and the junction held 3 bases outside the gene matches. The CDR3 is CASSEKGAPYEQYF. DNA for the CDR3: TGCGCCAGCAGTGAGAAGGGGGCCCCCTACGAGCAGTACTTC.

The chain combines TRBV9 with TRBJ1-2, with D possibly TRBD1 on 6 matching bases. CDR1 is SGDLS, CDR2 YYNGEE, per germline. This CDR3 has 14 amino acids. V was pared by 5 bases and J by 6 bases, with 17 bases between. The CDR3: CASREEQGSHGYTF. The DNA for the CDR3 is TGTGCCAGCAGGGAAGAGCAGGGGAGTCATGGCTACACCTTC.

This sequence joins TRBV5-6 and TRBJ2-2; no firm D call. The CDR3 spans 12 residues. Trimming took 2 bases from V and 4 from J, leaving 3 bases between them. The V gene's germline CDR1 is SGHDT and CDR2 YYEEEE. The CDR3 DNA follows: TGTGCCAGCAGCTTCGGCACCGGGGAGCTGTTTTTT. It specifies CASSFGTGELFF.

A note on this clone: This sample includes further DNA sequences coding for the same CDR3. This rearrangement joins TRBV9 to TRBJ1-1; D is uncertain. V lost 2 bases and J 1 base, leaving 9 bases between the germline ends. The CDR3 length is 14 residues. Germline CDR1 reads SGDLS; CDR2 reads YYNGEE. This chain's CDR3 is CASSVVRGNTEAFF. The CDR3 DNA sequence: TGTGCCAGCAGCGTCGTCCGAGGGAACACTGAAGCTTTCTTT.

The chain couples TRBV6-5 to TRBJ1-1, with a possible D match to TRBD1 (5 bases). Trimming took 5 bases from V and 3 from J, leaving 13 bases between them. Germline loops: CDR1 MNHEY, CDR2 SVGAGI. The CDR3 sequence is 14 residues long. The CDR3: CASSHDPGDTEAFF. CDR3 DNA sequence: TGTGCCAGCAGTCACGATCCGGGGGACACTGAAGCTTTCTTT.

V gene TRBV12-3 or TRBV12-4 combines with J gene TRBJ2-7, with D tentatively TRBD1 (5 bases). The CDR3 is made up of 13 amino acids. Trimming took off 3 bases at V and 4 bases at J, with 10 bases between the two ends. The CDR3 coding sequence is TGTGCCAGCAGTTTGAACAGGTGGTACGAGCAGTACTTC. It encodes CASSLNRWYEQYF.

The chain uses TRBV11-1 and TRBJ2-5; 12 bases map to TRBD1. J gave up 5 bases and V 2 bases, and 3 bases lay outside the gene matches. Germline assignment: CDR1 SGHAT and CDR2 FQDESV (reference sequence). The CDR3 runs 15 residues. CDR3 coding DNA: TGTGCCAGCAGCTTATGGGACAGGGGGCCTGAGACCCAGTACTTC. Translated: CASSLWDRGPETQYF.